This T cell receptor beta chain derives from a study of shared clonotypes between healthy human individuals (dated by TCRdb to the early 2020s). About the investigation overall: The cohort included a few men and a couple of women between 18 and 49 years of age. Blood TCR repertoires of roughly five healthy adults were deeply sequenced to estimate repertoire size and the extent of clonotype sharing between individuals. Different laboratories and diverse techniques were used to prepare libraries and sequence TCR repertoires, to increase sequencing depth and limit assay-specific biases. Per donor, three plates each were used for CD4 naive and CD4 memory, two for CD8 naive, and one for CD8 memory. Each donor's leukapheresis produced roughly between about 0.85 and 10 billion PBMCs. The paper as a whole reports these results and caveats: Naive subsets generally had larger estimated clonotype richness than memory subsets. Compared with non-shared clonotypes, clonotypes shared by all four sorted-subset donors had higher generation probabilities. Incomplete sequencing was indicated by rarefaction of sorted-subset datasets, despite the large sequencing depth. Sharing across a few donors was observed for 5% to 6.5% of naive CD4, less than 4% of naive CD8, 2.3% of memory CD4, and roughly 0.4% of memory CD8 clonotypes. Sampling was restricted to blood, and TCR repertoires in tissues likely differ from the TCR repertoires found in blood. Based on pairwise subsampling, the degree of clonotype sharing among donors was expected to be affected by sequencing depth. Because the study included only a small number of donors, the genetic and exposure-history diversity represented was limited.

Details on this clone: Its cognate antigen has yet to be identified. No much larger clone is present one base from it, and per-base qualities are unavailable.

CD8 naive samples were CD45RO-negative cells positively selected for CCR7, giving a CD45RA+CCR7+ population that excluded TemRA cells. The donors were healthy, HIV-negative adults who had no recently reported acute infections or vaccinations. Every donor was a Caucasian adult living in Nashville, Tennessee, USA. After blood collection by leukapheresis, PBMCs were isolated using Ficoll-Histopaque density gradient centrifugation and then cryopreserved in the vapor phase of liquid nitrogen. Analytical flow cytometry was used to check the purity and quantity of every magnetically sorted T cell population. Each sorted fraction had its genomic DNA isolated and then quantified by UV absorbance on a Nanodrop 2000c. Including the terminal cysteine and phenylalanine, the CDR3 comprises 16 residues. Only the CDR3 DNA stays, 48 bases, in frame from base 1. The CDR1 and CDR2 encoded by the germline V gene are SGHTA and FQGNSA. Between the V and J ends, shortened by 0 bases and 2 bases respectively, the junction contains 14 bases.

TCR CDR3 regions were amplified from genomic DNA by multiplex PCR using the deep immunoSEQ assay. Genomic DNA extracted from each cell subset was distributed evenly over all wells of several immunoSEQ 96-well plates, and each plate served as one replicate. For sorted subsets, approximately 200 ng of genomic DNA, equivalent to 25,000 to 35,000 T cell genomes, went into each replicate PCR. Purified libraries were quantified with a Qubit 3.0 fluorometer, sized on a Bioanalyzer 2100, and re-quantified with the KAPA Library Quantification kit. Each immunoSEQ 96-well plate was sequenced on its own single-read 150-cycle Illumina NextSeq 550 flow cell. The paper's processing steps were these. The immunoSEQ output contained only junctional sequences without quality scores, so filtering could not match that applied to full-length reads. Sequences were annotated with PyIR, a Python wrapper for IgBLAST v1.9, using IMGT germline references to assign V/J genes and CDR3. Any read was removed if the V/J assignment was weak (E-value above 1e-6), the CDR3 was missing, or the read contained stop codons, out-of-frame junctions, or ambiguous translated residues. A V3J clonotype was defined by an identical inferred V gene, J gene, and CDR3 amino acid sequence. Percentage overlap between repertoires was calculated by dividing the number of shared unique clonotypes by the size of the smaller repertoire. RTK rarefaction, the Chao1 estimator, and Recon v2.1 estimates of unobserved clonotypes were used to assess repertoire richness. OLGA was used to compute generation probabilities for all TCRbeta clonotypes that the gDNA method yielded from a handful of donors. TCRdb mirrors the immuneACCESS table, restricted to in-frame sequences. Some clones are absent from its copies; in checked studies, under half trace to an unresolved V gene, and the reason for the others is unknown. V and J calls and clone size are those listed in that table; D and trimming were worked out from the DNA. In this sample the table shows under 1 million clones, 85% to 95% of which occur a single time. The leading ten clones occupy 24% of the sample.

Here the chain combines TRBV7-2 and TRBJ2-7; the D assignment is uncertain and may be TRBD1 or TRBD2, with 5 bases supporting each. This TCR derives from a man aged 30 to 39 in good health. The sample taken for sequencing was naive CD8+ T cells sorted from blood. This sample's cell subset or site label indicates: CD45RA+CCR7+. The DNA reads as follows: TGTGCCAGCAGCTTAGCGTCTGGGGACCTGCCCTACGAGCAGTACTTC. It encodes CASSLASGDLPYEQYF.